Listed below are T cell receptor beta chains from one sample, sequenced in a study of T-cell reconstitution after alpha-beta-depleted transplantation in children. In TCRdb, the PCR reads were re-called with MiXCR into one record per CDR3 protein. The sample lists roughly 200,000 distinct CDR3 sequences, about 9.5% occurring once. This material consisted of PBMCs from the stem cell graft donor, taken from the stem cell graft. The source of these receptors is a human donor who donated a stem cell graft to a child with acute lymphoblastic leukemia. The CDR3 runs from the conserved cysteine through the conserved F or W. Each record gives: D gene, J gene, clone size, V gene, CDR3 length, CDR3 protein, CDR3 DNA. The D gene is left open where the match is weak. A row's size may be missing; if present it is once, few, many or a size class.

NA	TRBJ2-1	NA	TRBV9	17	CASSVPPQGRSYNEQFF	TGTGCCAGCAGCGTCCCCCCGCAGGGTCGCTCCTACAATGAGCAGTTCTTC
TRBD1	TRBJ2-5	many	TRBV5-1	15	CASSKTGQDRETQYF	TGCGCCAGCAGCAAGACTGGACAGGATCGAGAGACCCAGTACTTC
TRBD1	TRBJ1-1	NA	TRBV5-1	15	CASSLLDRGDTEAFF	TGCGCCAGCAGCTTACTTGACAGGGGAGACACTGAAGCTTTCTTT
TRBD2	TRBJ2-5	many	TRBV20-1	15	CSAFRTSGVQETQYF	TGCAGTGCTTTCAGGACTAGCGGGGTACAAGAGACCCAGTACTTC
TRBD2	TRBJ2-3	many	TRBV10-3	18	CAISETSGGARGTDTQYF	TGTGCCATCAGTGAGACTAGCGGGGGGGCCCGGGGCACAGATACGCAGTATTTT
TRBD2	TRBJ2-1	many	TRBV9	11	CASSEAGLLHF	TGTGCCAGCAGCGAAGCGGGGTTGCTTCACTTC
NA	TRBJ1-1	few	TRBV5-1	14	CASSLDTLNTEAFF	TGCGCCAGCAGCTTGGACACCTTGAACACTGAAGCTTTCTTT
NA	TRBJ2-7	few	TRBV6-2/TRBV6-3	17	CASSYPSGVSETYEQYF	TGTGCCAGCAGTTACCCGTCGGGCGTATCCGAGACCTACGAGCAGTACTTC
TRBD1	TRBJ2-7	many	TRBV6-1	15	CASSADGQGASEQYF	TGTGCCAGCAGTGCGGATGGACAGGGGGCGAGCGAGCAGTACTTC
TRBD2	TRBJ2-1	few	TRBV18	15	CASSEGLAGKNEQFF	TGTGCCAGCTCGGAAGGACTAGCGGGGAAGAATGAGCAGTTCTTC
TRBD2	TRBJ2-1	many	TRBV5-5	15	CASSILAGDYNEQFF	TGTGCCAGCAGCATCCTAGCGGGGGACTACAATGAGCAGTTCTTC
NA	TRBJ2-1	many	TRBV20-1	11	CSAPGVNEQFF	TGCAGTGCTCCCGGGGTAAATGAGCAGTTCTTC
NA	TRBJ1-5	many	TRBV14	16	CASSQDRGLSNQPQHF	TGTGCCAGCAGCCAAGATCGAGGCCTAAGCAATCAGCCCCAGCATTTT
TRBD1	TRBJ1-6	NA	TRBV5-1	21	CASSEKTAGQVDFRYNSPLHF	TGCGCCAGCAGCGAGAAAACGGCGGGACAGGTGGACTTCAGGTATAATTCACCCCTCCACTTT
TRBD2	TRBJ2-7	NA	TRBV5-1	13	CASKGPGGYEQYF	TGCGCCAGCAAGGGGCCGGGGGGATACGAGCAGTACTTC
NA	TRBJ1-1	NA	TRBV27	16	CASSLVSVWVRTEAFF	TGTGCCAGCAGTTTAGTGTCGGTCTGGGTTCGAACTGAAGCTTTCTTT
TRBD1	TRBJ2-7	few	TRBV29-1	13	CSAGPGQGVEQYF	TGCAGCGCCGGACCGGGACAGGGAGTCGAGCAGTACTTC
NA	TRBJ2-3	many	TRBV5-6	15	CASSGPGTAKDTQYF	TGTGCCAGCAGCGGTCCCGGGACTGCTAAAGATACGCAGTATTTT
TRBD2	TRBJ2-3	many	TRBV20-1	17	CSASYVASGGLTDTQYF	TGCAGTGCTAGCTATGTTGCTAGCGGGGGGTTAACAGATACGCAGTATTTT
TRBD1	TRBJ1-1	few	TRBV5-1	20	CASSLVNRGFPSSLNTEAFF	TGCGCCAGCAGCTTGGTCAACAGGGGTTTCCCCTCATCCCTGAACACTGAAGCTTTCTTT
NA	TRBJ1-2	NA	TRBV12-3/TRBV12-4	14	CASSRDGWSNGYTF	TGTGCCAGCAGCAGGGACGGCTGGTCTAATGGCTACACCTTC
NA	TRBJ1-1	NA	TRBV5-1	15	CASSLERGTSTEAFF	TGCGCCAGCAGCTTGGAACGGGGTACGAGCACTGAAGCTTTCTTT
NA	TRBJ1-3	many	TRBV20-1	17	CSARDWPGQGSGNTIYF	TGCAGTGCTAGAGATTGGCCAGGGCAGGGCTCTGGAAACACCATATATTTT
NA	TRBJ1-1	NA	TRBV12-3/TRBV12-4	12	CASGLRDTEAFF	TGTGCCAGCGGTCTGAGGGACACTGAAGCTTTCTTT
NA	TRBJ2-2	NA	TRBV6-6	11	CASTSVGELFF	TGTGCCAGCACCTCCGTCGGGGAGCTGTTTTTT
NA	TRBJ1-1	many	TRBV5-6	13	CASSLFGNTEAFF	TGTGCCAGCAGCTTGTTCGGGAACACTGAAGCTTTCTTT
NA	TRBJ1-6	NA	TRBV7-9	15	CASSFYRRDHSPLHF	TGTGCCAGCAGTTTCTACAGGAGAGACCATTCACCCCTCCACTTT
NA	TRBJ2-1	many	TRBV30	14	CAWSVQVSYNEQFF	TGTGCCTGGAGTGTACAGGTTTCCTACAATGAGCAGTTCTTC
TRBD2	TRBJ2-5	NA	TRBV7-2	15	CASSYSRGGQETQYF	TGTGCCAGCAGCTACTCTCGCGGGGGGCAAGAGACCCAGTACTTC
NA	TRBJ1-4	NA	TRBV10-3	15	CAISESHASNEKLFF	TGTGCCATCAGTGAGTCACATGCATCTAATGAAAAACTGTTTTTT
NA	TRBJ1-5	NA	TRBV20-1	16	CSARGAGLGGNQPQHF	TGCAGTGCTAGAGGGGCGGGGCTTGGCGGCAATCAGCCCCAGCATTTT
TRBD1	TRBJ1-5	once	TRBV11-2	17	CASSLNNRDRGNQPQHF	TGTGCCAGCAGCCTCAACAACCGGGACAGGGGGAATCAGCCCCAGCATTTT
NA	TRBJ2-7	few	TRBV12-3/TRBV12-4	16	CASTQSGGQDGYEQYF	TGTGCCAGCACCCAAAGCGGGGGACAGGACGGCTACGAGCAGTACTTC
NA	TRBJ1-2	NA	TRBV7-9	13	CASSPVGTYGYTF	TGTGCCAGCAGCCCGGTTGGGACCTATGGCTACACCTTC
TRBD2	TRBJ2-5	NA	TRBV6-6	20	CASSLRNLKNSGGLGKTQYF	TGTGCCAGCAGTTTACGAAACCTAAAAAATAGCGGGGGGCTCGGAAAGACCCAGTACTTC
TRBD1	TRBJ2-7	many	TRBV5-5	14	CASSRTGGPYEQYF	TGTGCCAGCAGCAGGACAGGGGGGCCCTACGAGCAGTACTTC
NA	TRBJ1-3	many	TRBV3-1	15	CASSQGTGPGNTIYF	TGTGCCAGCAGCCAAGGAACAGGACCGGGAAACACCATATATTTT
NA	TRBJ2-5	NA	TRBV4-1	14	CASSQVDGGQTQYF	TGCGCCAGCAGCCAAGTAGATGGCGGACAGACCCAGTACTTC
TRBD2	TRBJ2-3	NA	TRBV20-1	15	CSAFAGTSGESTQYF	TGCAGTGCTTTCGCCGGGACTAGCGGGGAAAGTACGCAGTATTTT
TRBD2	TRBJ2-1	many	TRBV5-1	15	CASSISGSSYNEQFF	TGCGCCAGCAGTATCAGCGGGAGCTCCTACAATGAGCAGTTCTTC
NA	TRBJ1-4	few	TRBV29-1	16	CSVLSGVRPTNEKLFF	TGCAGCGTGCTATCCGGGGTGAGACCAACTAATGAAAAACTGTTTTTT
NA	TRBJ1-5	few	TRBV5-1	14	CASSLENFDQPQHF	TGCGCCAGCAGCTTGGAAAATTTCGATCAGCCCCAGCATTTT
TRBD1	TRBJ2-7	NA	TRBV7-2	16	CASSPAGQGATYEQYF	TGTGCCAGCAGCCCCGCGGGACAGGGGGCGACCTACGAGCAGTACTTC
TRBD1	TRBJ1-2	NA	TRBV5-1	14	CASSVLGQGYGYTF	TGCGCCAGCAGCGTCCTGGGACAGGGTTACGGCTACACCTTC
NA	TRBJ1-6	NA	TRBV6-5	14	CASSYNRVQVPLHF	TGTGCCAGCAGTTACAACAGGGTACAGGTGCCCCTCCACTTT
NA	TRBJ2-5	many	TRBV5-1	14	CASSPGVLQETQYF	TGCGCCAGCAGCCCCGGGGTTCTACAAGAGACCCAGTACTTC
NA	TRBJ1-6	few	TRBV5-1	16	CASSLGGAGEYSPLHF	TGCGCCAGCAGCTTGGGAGGGGCGGGGGAATATTCACCCCTCCACTTT
NA	TRBJ2-2	NA	TRBV12-5	20	CASGLVRVEEGRGLIGELFF	TGTGCTAGTGGTTTGGTACGAGTGGAGGAGGGTCGAGGTTTGATCGGGGAGCTGTTTTTT
NA	TRBJ2-4	many	TRBV7-8	15	CASSLTLRVGNIQYF	TGTGCCAGCAGCTTAACTTTACGGGTAGGGAACATTCAGTACTTC
TRBD2	TRBJ2-3	NA	TRBV5-4	14	CASKLAASTDTQYF	TGTGCCAGCAAACTAGCGGCTAGCACAGATACGCAGTATTTT
NA	TRBJ2-3	few	TRBV20-1	14	CSLGWTSSTDTQYF	TGCAGCCTGGGATGGACCTCTAGCACAGATACGCAGTATTTT
NA	TRBJ1-2	NA	TRBV6-5	13	CASSYEGDYGYTF	TGTGCCAGCAGTTATGAGGGAGACTATGGCTACACCTTC
NA	TRBJ2-5	many	TRBV15	12	CATSRVRETQYF	TGTGCCACCAGCAGAGTTCGCGAGACCCAGTACTTC